This T cell receptor beta chain came from a study of beta chain features in type 1 diabetes. Findings of the study overall: Within each of all four CD4+ subsets, Type 1 diabetes patients had TCRB CDR3s that were moderately but significantly shorter.

This clone was detected a few times. The target antigen is unknown. Expressed TCRB transcripts were sequenced after all isolated RNA was converted to cDNA. TCRdb keeps only in-frame clones here, not all; method: immunoSEQ multiplex PCR. Among around 200,000 clones listed, about 13% were seen once. This TCR derives from a woman younger than 30 in good health. Sequencing used central memory CD4+ T cells from blood.

This CDR3 is CASSAPYSGDYNEQFF. CDR3 nucleotide sequence: TGTGCCAGCAGCGCACCATATAGCGGCGACTACAATGAGCAGTTCTTC. The rearrangement uses TRBV5-6 and TRBJ2-1; maybe TRBD2 (6 bases). The germline CDR1 and CDR2 sequences are SGHDT and YYEEEE. V was trimmed by 4 bases and J by 3 bases, leaving 17 bases between them. The CDR3 is made up of 16 amino acids.